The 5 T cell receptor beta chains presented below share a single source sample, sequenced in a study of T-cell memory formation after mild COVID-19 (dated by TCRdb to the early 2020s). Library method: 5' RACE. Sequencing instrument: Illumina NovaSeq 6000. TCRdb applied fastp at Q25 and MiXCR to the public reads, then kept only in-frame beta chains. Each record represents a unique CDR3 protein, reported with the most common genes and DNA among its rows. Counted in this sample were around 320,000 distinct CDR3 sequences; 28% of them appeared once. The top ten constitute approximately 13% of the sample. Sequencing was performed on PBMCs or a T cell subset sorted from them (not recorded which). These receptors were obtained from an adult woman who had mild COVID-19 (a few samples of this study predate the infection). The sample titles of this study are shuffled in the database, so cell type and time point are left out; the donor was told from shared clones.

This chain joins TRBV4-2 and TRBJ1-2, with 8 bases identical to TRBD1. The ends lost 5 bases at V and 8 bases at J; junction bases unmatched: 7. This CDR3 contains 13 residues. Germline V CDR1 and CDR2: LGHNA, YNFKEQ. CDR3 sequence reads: CASSEDRESGYTF. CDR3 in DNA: TGTGCCAGCAGCGAGGACAGGGAAAGCGGCTACACCTTC.

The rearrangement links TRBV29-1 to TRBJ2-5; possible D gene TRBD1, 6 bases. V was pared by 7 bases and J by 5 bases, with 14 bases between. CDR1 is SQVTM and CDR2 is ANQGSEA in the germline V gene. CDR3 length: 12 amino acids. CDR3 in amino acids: CSARDNRETQYF. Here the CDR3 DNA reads TGCAGCGCCAGGGACAACAGGGAGACCCAGTACTTC.

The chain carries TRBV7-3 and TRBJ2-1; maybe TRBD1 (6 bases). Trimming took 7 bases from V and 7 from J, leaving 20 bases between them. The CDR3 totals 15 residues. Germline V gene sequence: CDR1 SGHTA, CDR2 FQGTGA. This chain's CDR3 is CASTAGVGVGNEQFF. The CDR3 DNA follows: TGTGCCAGCACCGCAGGGGTAGGAGTTGGAAATGAGCAGTTCTTC.

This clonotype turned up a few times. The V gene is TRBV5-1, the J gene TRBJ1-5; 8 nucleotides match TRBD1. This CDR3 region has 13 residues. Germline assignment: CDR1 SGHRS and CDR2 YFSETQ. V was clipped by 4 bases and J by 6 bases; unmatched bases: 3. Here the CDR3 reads CASSPTGGQPQHF. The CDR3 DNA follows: TGCGCCAGCAGCCCCACAGGGGGTCAGCCCCAGCATTTT. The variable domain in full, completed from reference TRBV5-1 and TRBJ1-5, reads KAGVTQTPRYLIKTRGQQVTLSCSPISGHRSVSWYQQTPGQGLQFLFEYFSETQRNKGNFPGRFSGRQFSNSRSEMNVSTLELGDSALYLCASSPTGGQPQHFGDGTRLSIL.

The CDR3 region has the DNA TGCGCCAGCAGCTTCGGGGCAGCTAGCACAGATACGCAGTATTTT. This gives the protein CASSFGAASTDTQYF. This rearrangement joins TRBV5-1 to TRBJ2-3; D possibly uses TRBD1 or TRBD2 (5 bases each). CDR3 length: 15 amino acids. V shed 2 bases and J shed 0 bases, with 10 bases lying between them. Germline values: CDR1 SGHRS, CDR2 YFSETQ.